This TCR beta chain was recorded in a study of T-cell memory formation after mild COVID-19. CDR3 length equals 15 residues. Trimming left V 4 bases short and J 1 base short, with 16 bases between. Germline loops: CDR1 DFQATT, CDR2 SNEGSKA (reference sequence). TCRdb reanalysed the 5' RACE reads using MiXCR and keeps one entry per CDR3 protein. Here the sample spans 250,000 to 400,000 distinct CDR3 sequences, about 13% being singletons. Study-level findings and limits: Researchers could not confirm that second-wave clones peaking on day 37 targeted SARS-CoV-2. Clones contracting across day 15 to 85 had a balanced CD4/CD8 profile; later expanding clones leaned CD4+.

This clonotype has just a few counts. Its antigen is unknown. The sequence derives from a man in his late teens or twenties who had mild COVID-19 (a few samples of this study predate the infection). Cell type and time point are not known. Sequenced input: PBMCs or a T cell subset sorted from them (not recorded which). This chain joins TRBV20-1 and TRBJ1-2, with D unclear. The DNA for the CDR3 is TGCAGTGCTAAGGCCCCCCCGTTTATTAACTATGGCTACACCTTC. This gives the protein CSAKAPPFINYGYTF.